A single TCR beta chain is shown here with its context. The target antigen is unknown. This PCR relied on a set of 60 Vbeta primers and 13 Jbeta primers. Repertoires were generated with immunoSEQ multiplex PCR, while TCRdb's copy carries only in-frame clones and drops some. The sample records 50,000 to 65,000 clones, about four fifths being singletons. The data belong to a study of cytomegalovirus exposure and HLA in healthy donors. In the study overall: Caucasian-associated ancestry cluster membership applied to approximately 80% of a few hundred genotyped donors. The study, taken as a whole, reports: Previously analyzed data showed that most TCR beta V segments were productive at a frequency of about 90% or about 30%. A few V segments could not be told apart, such as TRBV6-2 and TRBV6-3, and were left out. Reportedly, fewer N-insertions than the roughly 700-donor mean appeared in an Asian-associated ancestry cluster in a later analysis.

There are 13 residues in the CDR3. V gave up 2 bases and J gave up 7 bases, with 9 bases separating them. CDR1 is KGHSH, CDR2 LQKENI, per germline. The receptor was isolated from a woman aged 30 to 39 in good health and CMV-seronegative. The chain has TRBV18 and TRBJ1-5, with D unclear. Sequenced sample: PBMCs. CDR3 amino acids: CASSPEGWQPQHF. CDR3 nucleotide sequence: TGTGCCAGCTCACCAGAGGGCTGGCAGCCCCAGCATTTT.